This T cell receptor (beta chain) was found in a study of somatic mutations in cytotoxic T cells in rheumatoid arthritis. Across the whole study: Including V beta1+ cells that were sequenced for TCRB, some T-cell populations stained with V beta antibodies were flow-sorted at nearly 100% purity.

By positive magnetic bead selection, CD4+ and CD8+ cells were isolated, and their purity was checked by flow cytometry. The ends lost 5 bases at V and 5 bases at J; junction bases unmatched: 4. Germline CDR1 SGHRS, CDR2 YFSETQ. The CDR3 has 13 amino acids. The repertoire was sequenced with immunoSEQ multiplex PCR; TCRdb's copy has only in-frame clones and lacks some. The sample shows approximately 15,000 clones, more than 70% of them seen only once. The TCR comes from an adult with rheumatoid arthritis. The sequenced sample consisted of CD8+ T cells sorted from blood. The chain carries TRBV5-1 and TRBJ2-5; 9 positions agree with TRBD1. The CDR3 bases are TGCGCCAGCAGACGGGACAGGGAGGAGACCCAGTACTTC. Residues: CASRRDREETQYF.